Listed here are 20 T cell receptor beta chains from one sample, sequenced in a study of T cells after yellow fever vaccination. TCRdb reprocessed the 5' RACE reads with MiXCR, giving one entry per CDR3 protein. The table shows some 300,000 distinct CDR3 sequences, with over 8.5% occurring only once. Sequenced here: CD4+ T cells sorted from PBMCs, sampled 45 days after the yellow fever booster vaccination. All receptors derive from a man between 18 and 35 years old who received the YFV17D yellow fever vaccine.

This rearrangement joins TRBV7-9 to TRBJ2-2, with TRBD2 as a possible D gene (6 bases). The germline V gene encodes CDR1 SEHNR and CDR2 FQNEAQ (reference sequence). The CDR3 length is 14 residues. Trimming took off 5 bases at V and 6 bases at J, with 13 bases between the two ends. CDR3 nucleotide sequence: TGTGCCAGCAGCGAAGAACGGGGGTCCGGGGAGCTGTTTTTT. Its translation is CASSEERGSGELFF.

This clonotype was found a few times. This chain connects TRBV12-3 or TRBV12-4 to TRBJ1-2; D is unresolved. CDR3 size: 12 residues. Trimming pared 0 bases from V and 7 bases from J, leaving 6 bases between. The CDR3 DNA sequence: TGTGCCAGCAGTTTAGCGCTAGGTGGCTACACCTTC. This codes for CASSLALGGYTF.

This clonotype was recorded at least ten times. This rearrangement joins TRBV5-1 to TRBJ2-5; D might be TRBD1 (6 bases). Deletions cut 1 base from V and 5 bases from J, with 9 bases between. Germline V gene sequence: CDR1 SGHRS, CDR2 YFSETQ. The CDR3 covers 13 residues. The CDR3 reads CASSLLGGETQYF. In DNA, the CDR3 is TGCGCCAGCAGCTTGCTTGGGGGCGAGACCCAGTACTTC.

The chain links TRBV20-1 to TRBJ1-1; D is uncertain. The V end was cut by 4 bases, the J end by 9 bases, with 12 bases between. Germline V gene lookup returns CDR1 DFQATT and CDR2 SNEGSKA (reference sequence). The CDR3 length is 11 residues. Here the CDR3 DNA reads TGCAGTGCTAATGAGTATGACAAAGCTTTCTTT. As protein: CSANEYDKAFF.

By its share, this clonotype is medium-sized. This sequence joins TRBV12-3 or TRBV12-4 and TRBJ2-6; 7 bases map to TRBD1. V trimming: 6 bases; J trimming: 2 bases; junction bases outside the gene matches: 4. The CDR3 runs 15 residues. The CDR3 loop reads CASRQGTAGANVLTF. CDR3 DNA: TGTGCCAGCAGGCAAGGGACAGCTGGGGCCAACGTCCTGACTTTC.

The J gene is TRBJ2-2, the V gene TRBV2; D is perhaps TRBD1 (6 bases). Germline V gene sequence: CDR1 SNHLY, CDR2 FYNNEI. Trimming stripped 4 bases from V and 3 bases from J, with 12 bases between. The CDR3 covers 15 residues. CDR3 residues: CASSGQGFDTGELFF. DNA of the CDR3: TGTGCCAGCAGTGGCCAGGGGTTTGACACCGGGGAGCTGTTTTTT.

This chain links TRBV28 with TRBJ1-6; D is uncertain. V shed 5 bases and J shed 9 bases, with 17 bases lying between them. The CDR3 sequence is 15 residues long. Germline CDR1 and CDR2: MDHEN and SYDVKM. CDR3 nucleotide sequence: TGTGCCAGCAGTCCCCGCCGGTCCCTAATTTCACCCCTCCACTTT. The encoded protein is CASSPRRSLISPLHF.

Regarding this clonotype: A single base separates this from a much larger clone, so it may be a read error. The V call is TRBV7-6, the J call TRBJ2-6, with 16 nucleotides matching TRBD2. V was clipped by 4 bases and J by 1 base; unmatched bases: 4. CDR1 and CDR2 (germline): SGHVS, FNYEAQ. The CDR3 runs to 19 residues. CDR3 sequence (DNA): TGTGCCAGCAGCTCGGGACTAGCGGGGGGGTTGTCTGGGGCCAACGTCCTGACTTTC. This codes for CASSSGLAGGLSGANVLTF.

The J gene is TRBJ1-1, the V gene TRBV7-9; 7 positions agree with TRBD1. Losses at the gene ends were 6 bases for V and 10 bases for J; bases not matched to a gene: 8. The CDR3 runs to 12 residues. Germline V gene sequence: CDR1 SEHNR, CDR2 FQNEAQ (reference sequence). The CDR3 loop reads CASSQQGRGAFF. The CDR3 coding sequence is TGTGCCAGCAGTCAACAGGGGCGCGGAGCTTTCTTT.

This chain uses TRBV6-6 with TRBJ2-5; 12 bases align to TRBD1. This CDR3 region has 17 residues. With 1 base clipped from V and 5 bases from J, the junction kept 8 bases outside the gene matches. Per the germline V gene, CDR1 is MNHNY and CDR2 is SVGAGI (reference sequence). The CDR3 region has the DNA TGTGCCAGCAGTTACTTACCGGGACAGGGGGCGAGGGAGACCCAGTACTTC. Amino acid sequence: CASSYLPGQGARETQYF.

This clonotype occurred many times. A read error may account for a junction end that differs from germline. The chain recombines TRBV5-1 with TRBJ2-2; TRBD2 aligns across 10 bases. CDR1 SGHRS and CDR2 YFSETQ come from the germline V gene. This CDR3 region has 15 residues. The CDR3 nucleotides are TGTGCCAGCAGCTTACCTAGCGGGGGTACCGGGGAGCTGTTTTTT. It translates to CASSLPSGGTGELFF.

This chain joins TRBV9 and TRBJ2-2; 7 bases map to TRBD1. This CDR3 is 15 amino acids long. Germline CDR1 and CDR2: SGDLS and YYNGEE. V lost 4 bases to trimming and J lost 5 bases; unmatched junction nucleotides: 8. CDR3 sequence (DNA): TGTGCCAGCAGCCTTGATACAGGGGAGACCGGGGAGCTGTTTTTT. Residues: CASSLDTGETGELFF.

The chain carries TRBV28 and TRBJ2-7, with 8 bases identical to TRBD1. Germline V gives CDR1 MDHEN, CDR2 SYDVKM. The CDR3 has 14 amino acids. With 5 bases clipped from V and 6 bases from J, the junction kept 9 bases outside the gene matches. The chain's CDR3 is CASSKGQDFGEQYV. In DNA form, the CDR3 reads TGTGCCAGCAGTAAGGGACAGGACTTCGGCGAGCAGTACGTC.

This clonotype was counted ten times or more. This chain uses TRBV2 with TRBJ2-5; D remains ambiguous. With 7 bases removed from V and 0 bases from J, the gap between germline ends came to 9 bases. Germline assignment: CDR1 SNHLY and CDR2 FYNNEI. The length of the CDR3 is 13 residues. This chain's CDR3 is CASNQLDQETQYF. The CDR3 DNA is TGTGCCAGCAATCAGCTAGACCAAGAGACCCAGTACTTC.

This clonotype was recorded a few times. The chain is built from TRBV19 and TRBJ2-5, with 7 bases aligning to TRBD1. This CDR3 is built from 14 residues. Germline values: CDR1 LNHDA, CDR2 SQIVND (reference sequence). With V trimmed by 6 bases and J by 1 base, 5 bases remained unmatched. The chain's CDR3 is CASSRDSFQETQYF. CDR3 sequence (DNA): TGTGCCAGTAGCAGGGACAGCTTCCAAGAGACCCAGTACTTC.

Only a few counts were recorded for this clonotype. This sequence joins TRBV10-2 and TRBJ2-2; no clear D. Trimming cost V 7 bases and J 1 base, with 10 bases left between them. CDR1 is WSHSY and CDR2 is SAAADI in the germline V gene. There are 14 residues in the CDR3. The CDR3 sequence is CASKAQKNTGELFF. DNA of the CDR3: TGCGCCAGCAAAGCGCAGAAGAACACCGGGGAGCTGTTTTTT.

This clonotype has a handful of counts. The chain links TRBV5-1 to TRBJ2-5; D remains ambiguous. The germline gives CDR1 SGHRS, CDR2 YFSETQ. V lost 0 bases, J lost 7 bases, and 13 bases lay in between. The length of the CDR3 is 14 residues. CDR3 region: CASSLVQAARTQYF. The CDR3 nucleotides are TGCGCCAGCAGCTTGGTCCAGGCGGCGAGGACCCAGTACTTC. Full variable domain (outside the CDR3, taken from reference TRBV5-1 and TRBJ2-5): KAGVTQTPRYLIKTRGQQVTLSCSPISGHRSVSWYQQTPGQGLQFLFEYFSETQRNKGNFPGRFSGRQFSNSRSEMNVSTLELGDSALYLCASSLVQAARTQYFGPGTRLLVL.

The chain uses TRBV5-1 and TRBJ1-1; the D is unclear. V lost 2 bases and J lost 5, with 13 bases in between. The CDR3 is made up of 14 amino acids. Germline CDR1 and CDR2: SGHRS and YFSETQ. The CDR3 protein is CASSLKEGSTEAFF. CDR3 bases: TGCGCCAGCAGCTTAAAGGAGGGTAGTACTGAAGCTTTCTTT.

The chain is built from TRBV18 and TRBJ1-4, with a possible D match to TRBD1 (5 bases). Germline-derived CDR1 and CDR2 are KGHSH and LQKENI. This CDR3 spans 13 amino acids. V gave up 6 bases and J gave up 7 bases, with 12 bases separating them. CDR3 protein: CASSPAGGEKLFF. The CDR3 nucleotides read TGTGCCAGCTCCCCGGCGGGGGGTGAAAAACTGTTTTTT.

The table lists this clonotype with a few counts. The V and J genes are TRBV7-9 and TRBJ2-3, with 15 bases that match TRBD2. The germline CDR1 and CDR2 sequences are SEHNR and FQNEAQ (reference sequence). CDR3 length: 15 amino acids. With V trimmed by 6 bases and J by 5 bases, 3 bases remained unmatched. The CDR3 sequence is CASRSGLAGGDTQYF. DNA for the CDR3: TGTGCCAGCAGGTCGGGACTAGCGGGGGGAGATACGCAGTATTTT. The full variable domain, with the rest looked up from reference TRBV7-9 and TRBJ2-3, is DTGVSQNPRHKITKRGQNVTFRCDPISEHNRLYWYRQTLGQGPEFLTYFQNEAQLEKSRLLSDRFSAERPKGSFSTLEIQRTEQGDSAMYLCASRSGLAGGDTQYFGPGTRLTVL.